The clone carrying this T cell receptor (beta chain) was observed a few times. Its antigen is unidentified. One end of the junction varies from germline; a read error may be responsible. Regarding treatment: approximately 9-day PBMC culture with coronavirus spike peptide pools or control peptides (ViraFEST assay). Medium was half-exchanged with fresh IL-2 medium on days 3 and 7. These data come from a study of vaccination and CD4 T cells after COVID-19. Study background: Six male and four female convalescents took part, two of them Hispanic.

Whole-study results and caveats: The median proportion of reactive clones detected only post-vaccination in convalescent patients was 75% to 90%.

The length of the CDR3 is 13 residues. Looked up from germline, CDR1 is SGHRS and CDR2 is YFSETQ. The assay that was used to sequence DNA from cultured CD4+ T cells was the Oncomine TCR Beta short-read assay. MiXCR, run by TCRdb on the PCR reads, gives a single entry per CDR3 protein. The sample yields approximately 12,000 distinct CDR3 sequences, under 65% seen once. This chain links TRBV5-1 with TRBJ2-2; D is unresolved. The source material was CD4+ T cells from blood, cultured in vitro. The receptor's source is a human donor who had recovered from COVID-19. This CDR3 is CASRLDNTGELFF. The CDR3 nucleotides read TGCGCCAGCAGGTTGGATAACACCGGGGAGCTGTTTTTT.